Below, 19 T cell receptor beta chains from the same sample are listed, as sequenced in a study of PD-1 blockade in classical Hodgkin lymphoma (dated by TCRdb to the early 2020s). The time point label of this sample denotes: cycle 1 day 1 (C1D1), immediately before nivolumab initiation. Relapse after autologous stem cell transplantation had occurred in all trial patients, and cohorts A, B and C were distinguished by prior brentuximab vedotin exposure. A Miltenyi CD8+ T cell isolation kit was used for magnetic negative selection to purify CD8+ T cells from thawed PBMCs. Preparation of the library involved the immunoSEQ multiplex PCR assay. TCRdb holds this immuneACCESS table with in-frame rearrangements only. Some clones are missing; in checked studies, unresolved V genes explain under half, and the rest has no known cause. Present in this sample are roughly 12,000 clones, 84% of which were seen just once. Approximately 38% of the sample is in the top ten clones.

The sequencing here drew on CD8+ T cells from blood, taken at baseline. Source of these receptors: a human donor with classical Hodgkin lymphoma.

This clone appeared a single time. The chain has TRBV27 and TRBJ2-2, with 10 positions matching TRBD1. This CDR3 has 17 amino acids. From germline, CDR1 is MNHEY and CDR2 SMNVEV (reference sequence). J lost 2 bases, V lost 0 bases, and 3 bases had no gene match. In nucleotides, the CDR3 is TGTGCCAGCAGTTTATCTCTGACAGGGGGCAACACCGGGGAGCTGTTTTTT. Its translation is CASSLSLTGGNTGELFF.

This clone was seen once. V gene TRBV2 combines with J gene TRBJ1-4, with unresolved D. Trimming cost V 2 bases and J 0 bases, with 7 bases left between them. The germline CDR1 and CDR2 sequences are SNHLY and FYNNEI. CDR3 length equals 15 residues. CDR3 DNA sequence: TGTGCCAGCAGTGAAAGTCTGGCAACTAATGAAAAACTGTTTTTT. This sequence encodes CASSESLATNEKLFF.

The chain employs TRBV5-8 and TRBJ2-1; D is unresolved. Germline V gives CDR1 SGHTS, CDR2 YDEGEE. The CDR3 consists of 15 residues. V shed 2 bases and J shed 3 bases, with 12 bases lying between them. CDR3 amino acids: CASSLPRLSYNEQFF. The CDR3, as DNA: TGTGCCAGCAGCTTACCCCGCCTCAGCTACAATGAGCAGTTCTTC. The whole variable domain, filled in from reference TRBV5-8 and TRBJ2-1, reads EAGVTQSPTHLIKTRGQQATLRCSPISGHTSVYWYQQALGLGLQFLLWYDEGEERNRGNFPPRFSGRQFPNYSSELNVNALELEDSALYLCASSLPRLSYNEQFFGPGTRLTVL.

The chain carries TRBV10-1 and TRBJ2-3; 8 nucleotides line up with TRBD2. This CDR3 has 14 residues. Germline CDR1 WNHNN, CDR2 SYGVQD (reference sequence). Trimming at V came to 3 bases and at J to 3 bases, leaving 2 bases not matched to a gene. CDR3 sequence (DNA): TGCGCCAGCAGTGAAGGCGGGAGGACAGATACGCAGTATTTT. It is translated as CASSEGGRTDTQYF.

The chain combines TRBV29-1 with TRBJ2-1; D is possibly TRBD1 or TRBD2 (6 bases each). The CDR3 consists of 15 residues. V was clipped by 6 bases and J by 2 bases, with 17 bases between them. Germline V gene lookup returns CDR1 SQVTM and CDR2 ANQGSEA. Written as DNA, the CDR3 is TGCAGCGTGACCGGGGGCGGGATGGCCTACAATGAGCAGTTCTTC. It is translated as CSVTGGGMAYNEQFF.

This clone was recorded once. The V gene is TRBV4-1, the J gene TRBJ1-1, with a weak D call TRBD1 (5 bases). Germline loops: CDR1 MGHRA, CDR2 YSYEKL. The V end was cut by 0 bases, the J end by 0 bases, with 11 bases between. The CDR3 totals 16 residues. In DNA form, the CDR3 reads TGCGCCAGCAGCCAAGATGGGGGATTCATGAACACTGAAGCTTTCTTT. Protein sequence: CASSQDGGFMNTEAFF.

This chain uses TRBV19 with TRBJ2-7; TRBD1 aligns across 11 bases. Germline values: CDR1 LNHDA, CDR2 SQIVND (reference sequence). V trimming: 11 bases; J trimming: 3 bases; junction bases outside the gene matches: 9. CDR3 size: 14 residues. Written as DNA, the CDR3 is TGTGCCTGCGGCCCTGGGACAGGGGGCTACGAGCAGTACTTC. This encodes CACGPGTGGYEQYF.

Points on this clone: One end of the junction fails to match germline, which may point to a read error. The CDR3 sequence: CASSDSLAGGIEQFF. The DNA for the CDR3 is TGTGCCAGCAGTGACTCACTAGCGGGAGGGATCGAGCAGTTCTTC. The V gene is TRBV6-6, the J gene TRBJ2-1; 13 bases fit TRBD2. Germline lookup yields CDR1 MNHNY and CDR2 SVGAGI (reference sequence). CDR3 length equals 15 residues.

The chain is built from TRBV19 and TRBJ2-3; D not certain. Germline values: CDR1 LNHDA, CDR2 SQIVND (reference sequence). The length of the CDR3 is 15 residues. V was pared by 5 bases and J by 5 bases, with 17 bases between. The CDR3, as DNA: TGTGCCAGTAGTCCCCGCGCCCTCTCGGGAGATACGCAGTATTTT. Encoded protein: CASSPRALSGDTQYF.

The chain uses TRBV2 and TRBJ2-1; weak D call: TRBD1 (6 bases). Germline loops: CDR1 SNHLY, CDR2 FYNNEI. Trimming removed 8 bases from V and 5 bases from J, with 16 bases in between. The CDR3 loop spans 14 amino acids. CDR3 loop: CASPQGLSNNEQFF. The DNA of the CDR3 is TGTGCCAGCCCACAGGGCCTATCTAACAATGAGCAGTTCTTC. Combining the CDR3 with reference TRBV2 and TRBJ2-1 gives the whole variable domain EPEVTQTPSHQVTQMGQEVILRCVPISNHLYFYWYRQILGQKVEFLVSFYNNEISEKSEIFDDQFSVERPDGSNFTLKIRSTKLEDSAMYFCASPQGLSNNEQFFGPGTRLTVL.

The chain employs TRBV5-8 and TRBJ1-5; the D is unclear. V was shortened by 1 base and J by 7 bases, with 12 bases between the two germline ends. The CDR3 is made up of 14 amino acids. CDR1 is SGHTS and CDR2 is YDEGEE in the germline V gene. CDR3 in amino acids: CASSLTPTPQPQHF. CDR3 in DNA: TGTGCCAGCAGCTTGACACCGACTCCCCAGCCCCAGCATTTT.

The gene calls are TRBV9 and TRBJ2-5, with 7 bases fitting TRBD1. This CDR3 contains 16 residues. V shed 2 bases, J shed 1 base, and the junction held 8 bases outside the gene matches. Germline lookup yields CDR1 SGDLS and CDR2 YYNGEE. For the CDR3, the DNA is TGTGCCAGCAGCGTCTCCCCAGGGACAGCCCAAGAGACCCAGTACTTC. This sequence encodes CASSVSPGTAQETQYF. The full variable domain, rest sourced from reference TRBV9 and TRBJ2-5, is DSGVTQTPKHLITATGQRVTLRCSPRSGDLSVYWYQQSLDQGLQFLIQYYNGEERAKGNILERFSAQQFPDLHSELNLSSLELGDSALYFCASSVSPGTAQETQYFGPGTRLLVL.

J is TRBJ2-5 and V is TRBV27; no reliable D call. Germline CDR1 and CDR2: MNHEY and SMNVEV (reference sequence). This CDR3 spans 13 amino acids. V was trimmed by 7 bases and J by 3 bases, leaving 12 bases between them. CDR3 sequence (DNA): TGTGCCAGCACCGATACTCTGAAAGAGACCCAGTACTTC. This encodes CASTDTLKETQYF.

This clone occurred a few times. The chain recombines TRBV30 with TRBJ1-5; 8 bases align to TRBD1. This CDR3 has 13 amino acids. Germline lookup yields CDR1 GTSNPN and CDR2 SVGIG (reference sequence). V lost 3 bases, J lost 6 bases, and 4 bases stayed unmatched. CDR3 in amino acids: CAWSETGVQPQHF. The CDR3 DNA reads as TGTGCCTGGAGCGAGACAGGGGTTCAGCCCCAGCATTTT. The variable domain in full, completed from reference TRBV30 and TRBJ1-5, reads SQTIHQWPATLVQPVGSPLSLECTVEGTSNPNLYWYRQAAGRGLQLLFYSVGIGQISSEVPQNLSASRPQDRQFILSSKKLLLSDSGFYLCAWSETGVQPQHFGDGTRLSIL.

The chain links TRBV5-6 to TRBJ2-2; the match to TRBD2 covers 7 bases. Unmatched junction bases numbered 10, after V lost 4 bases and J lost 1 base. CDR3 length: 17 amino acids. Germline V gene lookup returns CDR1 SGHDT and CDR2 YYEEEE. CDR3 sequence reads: CASSLRPSGKNTGELFF. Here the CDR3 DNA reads TGTGCCAGCAGCCTCCGTCCCAGCGGGAAGAACACCGGGGAGCTGTTTTTT.

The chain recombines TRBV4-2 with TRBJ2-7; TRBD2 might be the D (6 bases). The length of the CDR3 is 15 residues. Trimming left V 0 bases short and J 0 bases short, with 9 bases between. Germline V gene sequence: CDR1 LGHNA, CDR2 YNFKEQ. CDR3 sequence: CASSQEGGSSYEQYF. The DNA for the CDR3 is TGTGCCAGCAGCCAAGAGGGGGGTAGCTCCTACGAGCAGTACTTC.

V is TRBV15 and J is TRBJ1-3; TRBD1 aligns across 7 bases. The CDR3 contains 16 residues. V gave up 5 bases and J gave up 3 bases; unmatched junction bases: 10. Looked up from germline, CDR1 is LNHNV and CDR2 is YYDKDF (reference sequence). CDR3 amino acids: CATSVLTGVDGNTIYF. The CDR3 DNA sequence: TGTGCCACCAGCGTCCTCACAGGGGTTGATGGAAACACCATATATTTT.

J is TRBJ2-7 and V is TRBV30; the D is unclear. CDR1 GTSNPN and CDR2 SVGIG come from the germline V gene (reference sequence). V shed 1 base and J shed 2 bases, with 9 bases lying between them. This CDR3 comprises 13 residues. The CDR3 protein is CAWSETVPYEQYF. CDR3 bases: TGTGCCTGGAGTGAGACGGTACCCTACGAGCAGTACTTC.

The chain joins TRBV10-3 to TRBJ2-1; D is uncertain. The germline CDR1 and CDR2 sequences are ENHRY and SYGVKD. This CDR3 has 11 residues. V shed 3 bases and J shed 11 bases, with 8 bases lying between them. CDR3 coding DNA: TGTGCCATCAGTGAATGGGATCAGCAGTTCTTC. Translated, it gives CAISEWDQQFF.